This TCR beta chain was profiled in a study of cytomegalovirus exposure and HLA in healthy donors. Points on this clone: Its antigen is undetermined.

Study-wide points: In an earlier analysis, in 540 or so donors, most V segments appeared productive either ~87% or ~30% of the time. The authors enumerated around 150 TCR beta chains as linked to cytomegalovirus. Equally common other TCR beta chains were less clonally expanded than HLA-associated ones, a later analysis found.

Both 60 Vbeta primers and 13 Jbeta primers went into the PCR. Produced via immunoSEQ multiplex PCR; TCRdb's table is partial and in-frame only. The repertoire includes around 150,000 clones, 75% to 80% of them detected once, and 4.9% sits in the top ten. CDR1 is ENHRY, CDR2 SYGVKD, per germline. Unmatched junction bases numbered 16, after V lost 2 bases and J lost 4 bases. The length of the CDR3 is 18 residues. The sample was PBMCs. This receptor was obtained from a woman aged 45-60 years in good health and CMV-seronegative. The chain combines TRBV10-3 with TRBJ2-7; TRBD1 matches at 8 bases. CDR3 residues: CAISEGGQGAYDGYEQYF. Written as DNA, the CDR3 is TGTGCCATCAGTGAGGGCGGGCAGGGGGCCTATGACGGATACGAGCAGTACTTC.